This T cell receptor beta chain was profiled in a study of OX40 agonist ivuxolimab in advanced cancers. Study context: One patient with hepatocellular carcinoma and two with cutaneous melanoma, three in all, had partial responses.

Profiled with immunoSEQ multiplex PCR; TCRdb holds only in-frame clones, not every one. The sample comprises under 75,000 clones, roughly 90% of which are singletons, and more than 7.5% rests with the top ten. This clone appeared a few times. Its antigen remains unknown. Points from the study as a whole: CD4+ T cells averaged fewer expanded clones than CD8+ T cells.

Baseline, cycle 4 day 1, and cycle 7 day 1 were the blood sampling points. The sequence was obtained from an adult with an advanced solid tumor such as melanoma, head and neck, liver or kidney cancer. Specimen: CD4+ or CD8+ T cells sorted from blood, collected in a trial of the OX40 agonist ivuxolimab.

The CDR3 protein is CASSGDRHEQYF. CDR3 in DNA: TGTGCCAGCAGTGGAGACCGGCATGAGCAGTACTTC. This chain links TRBV2 with TRBJ2-7; the D is unclear. V was pared by 4 bases and J by 7 bases, with 11 bases between. CDR3 size: 12 residues. In germline, CDR1 is SNHLY, CDR2 FYNNEI.